This paragraph reports one TCR beta chain. The entry originates in a study of blood T cell repertoires in COVID-19. TCRdb keeps only in-frame clones here, not all; method: immunoSEQ multiplex PCR. The table has 150,000 to 200,000 clones, approximately 80% seen once. This sequence was found in a human donor in a cohort sampled during active COVID-19. The sample taken for sequencing was peripheral blood.

The CDR3 nucleotides are TGTGCCAGCAGCTTCTCAGGGGGCGGATACGAGCAGTACTTC. This encodes CASSFSGGGYEQYF. The J gene is TRBJ2-7, the V gene TRBV5-6; 8 bases align to TRBD1. The CDR3 has 14 amino acids. Per the germline V gene, CDR1 is SGHDT and CDR2 is YYEEEE. The trim removed 2 bases at V and 4 bases at J, leaving 5 bases unmatched. Drawing the rest from reference TRBV5-6 and TRBJ2-7, the complete variable domain is DAGVTQSPTHLIKTRGQQVTLRCSPKSGHDTVSWYQQALGQGPQFIFQYYEEEERQRGNFPDRFSGHQFPNYSSELNVNALLLGDSALYLCASSFSGGGYEQYFGPGTRLTVT.